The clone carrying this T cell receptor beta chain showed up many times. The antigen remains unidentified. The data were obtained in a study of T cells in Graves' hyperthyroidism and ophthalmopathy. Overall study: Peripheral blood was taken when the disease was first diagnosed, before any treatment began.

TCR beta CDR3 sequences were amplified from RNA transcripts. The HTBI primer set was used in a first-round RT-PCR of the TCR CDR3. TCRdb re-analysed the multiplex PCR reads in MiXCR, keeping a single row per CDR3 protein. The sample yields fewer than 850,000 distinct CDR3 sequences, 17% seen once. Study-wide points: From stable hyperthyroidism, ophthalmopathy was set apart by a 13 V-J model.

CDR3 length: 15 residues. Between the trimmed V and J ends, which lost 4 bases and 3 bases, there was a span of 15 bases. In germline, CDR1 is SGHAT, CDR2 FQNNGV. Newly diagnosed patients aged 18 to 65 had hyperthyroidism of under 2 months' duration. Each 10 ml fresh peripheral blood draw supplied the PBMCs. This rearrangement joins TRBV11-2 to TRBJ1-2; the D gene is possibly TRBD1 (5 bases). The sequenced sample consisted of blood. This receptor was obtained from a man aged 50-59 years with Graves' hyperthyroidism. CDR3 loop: CASSSQRGGDYGYTF. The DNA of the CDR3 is TGTGCCAGCAGCTCGCAACGGGGGGGTGACTATGGCTACACCTTC.